The 24 T cell receptor beta chains in this list originate from one sample, sequenced in a study of blood T cell repertoires in COVID-19. Repertoires were generated with immunoSEQ multiplex PCR, while TCRdb's copy carries only in-frame clones and drops some. The table shows hundreds of thousands of clones, with around 89% occurring only once. Material for sequencing was PBMCs or T cells enriched from blood (not recorded which). These receptors came from a woman aged 25-40 years who had recovered from COVID-19.

This chain links TRBV7-9 with TRBJ2-1; 11 bases line up with TRBD2. The CDR3 contains 16 residues. V trimming: 5 bases; J trimming: 6 bases; junction bases outside the gene matches: 9. Germline loops: CDR1 SEHNR, CDR2 FQNEAQ (reference sequence). This chain's CDR3 is CASSPGGSGRVNEQFF. CDR3 bases: TGTGCCAGCAGCCCCGGGGGTAGCGGGAGGGTCAATGAGCAGTTCTTC. Looking up the rest from reference TRBV7-9 and TRBJ2-1 gives the full variable domain: DTGVSQNPRHKITKRGQNVTFRCDPISEHNRLYWYRQTLGQGPEFLTYFQNEAQLEKSRLLSDRFSAERPKGSFSTLEIQRTEQGDSAMYLCASSPGGSGRVNEQFFGPGTRLTVL.

V and J are TRBV6-1 and TRBJ2-5; 8 bases are a match to TRBD1. The CDR3 consists of 15 residues. Germline V CDR1 and CDR2: MNHNS, SASEGT. V was clipped by 2 bases and J by 2 bases; unmatched bases: 4. CDR3 DNA: TGTGCCAGCAGTGAAATGGGACAGGATCAAGAGACCCAGTACTTC. Translation: CASSEMGQDQETQYF.

The chain links TRBV9 to TRBJ1-4; 9 bases line up with TRBD1. Germline values: CDR1 SGDLS, CDR2 YYNGEE. The CDR3 length is 15 residues. V shed 2 bases and J 5 bases; nucleotides not matched to a gene: 4. In DNA, the CDR3 is TGTGCCAGCAGCGTGCCGACAGGGGGGAATGAAAAACTGTTTTTT. Encoded protein: CASSVPTGGNEKLFF.

To note about this clone: Germline and junction disagree at one end, which may indicate a read error. The chain combines TRBV7-7 with TRBJ1-1, with 7 positions matching TRBD1. CDR1 is SSHAT and CDR2 is FNYEAQ in the germline V gene (reference sequence). This CDR3 comprises 13 residues. CDR3 amino acids: CASSALEGAGAFF. The DNA of the CDR3 is TGTGCTAGCAGCGCTTTAGAGGGGGCGGGAGCTTTCTTT.

Worth noting for this clone: The sample carries other DNA sequences with the same CDR3. J is TRBJ1-2 and V is TRBV28, with 8 bases aligning to TRBD1. V lost 5 bases and J lost 8; bases outside the gene matches: 7. Germline CDR1 and CDR2: MDHEN and SYDVKM. The CDR3 is 13 amino acids. The CDR3 region is CASSLQGARGYTF. DNA of the CDR3: TGTGCCAGCAGTCTGCAGGGGGCGCGGGGCTACACCTTC.

The rearrangement uses TRBV9 and TRBJ2-1, with TRBD2 matching 8 bases. The CDR3 is made up of 15 amino acids. The germline V gene encodes CDR1 SGDLS and CDR2 YYNGEE. The ends lost 2 bases at V and 2 bases at J; junction bases unmatched: 3. The CDR3 region has the DNA TGTGCCAGCAGCGTCCTAGCGGGTGCCTACAATGAGCAGTTCTTC. Protein product: CASSVLAGAYNEQFF.

J is TRBJ1-1 and V is TRBV10-3, with D possibly matching TRBD1 (5 bases). Trimming took off 3 bases at V and 6 bases at J, with 11 bases between the two ends. Germline V lookup: CDR1 ENHRY, CDR2 SYGVKD. The CDR3 spans 13 residues. The CDR3, as DNA: TGTGCCATCAGTGAAACAGGACTAGCTGAAGCTTTCTTT. It specifies CAISETGLAEAFF.

The V call is TRBV19, the J call TRBJ1-1, with D uncertain. Looked up from germline, CDR1 is LNHDA and CDR2 is SQIVND (reference sequence). The germline V and J ends were trimmed by 0 bases and 4 bases, with 6 bases remaining between them. This CDR3 has 13 residues. CDR3 coding DNA: TGTGCCAGTAGTATAGAGCAGGCCACTGAAGCTTTCTTT. Translating gives CASSIEQATEAFF.

The chain combines TRBV4-1 with TRBJ2-3; TRBD2 aligns across 14 bases. With V trimmed by 3 bases and J by 0 bases, 2 bases remained unmatched. There are 17 residues in the CDR3. Germline lookup yields CDR1 MGHRA and CDR2 YSYEKL. DNA of the CDR3: TGCGCCAGCAGCCAGACTAGCGGGAGGGTTAGCACAGATACGCAGTATTTT. It is translated as CASSQTSGRVSTDTQYF.

This clone was seen once. J is TRBJ1-2 and V is TRBV18, with a possible D match to TRBD1 (5 bases). The CDR3 length is 13 residues. Germline V gene sequence: CDR1 KGHSH, CDR2 LQKENI. The V gene lost 3 bases and the J gene lost 4 bases, with 9 bases spanning the gap. The CDR3 bases are TGTGCCAGCTCACCTCAAGACAGCTATGGCTACACCTTC. This codes for CASSPQDSYGYTF.

This rearrangement joins TRBV7-2 to TRBJ1-5; tentative D call: TRBD1 (6 bases). CDR1 is SGHTA and CDR2 is FQGNSA in the germline V gene. This CDR3 has 15 amino acids. Trimming left V 5 bases short and J 5 bases short, with 16 bases between. CDR3 sequence: CASSPFPGAHQPQHF. The DNA of the CDR3 is TGTGCCAGCAGCCCCTTTCCAGGGGCCCATCAGCCCCAGCATTTT.

This chain connects TRBV28 to TRBJ2-7; 9 bases fit TRBD2. There are 16 residues in the CDR3. V lost 5 bases to trimming and J lost 3 bases; unmatched junction nucleotides: 11. CDR1 is MDHEN, CDR2 SYDVKM, per germline. CDR3 protein: CASSGVLGTSNYEQYF. CDR3 nucleotide sequence: TGTGCCAGCAGTGGTGTCCTCGGGACTAGCAACTACGAGCAGTACTTC.

This clone came up once. The chain links TRBV28 to TRBJ1-5; 9 nucleotides align to TRBD1. J gave up 0 bases and V 7 bases, and 13 bases lay outside the gene matches. This CDR3 region has 18 residues. Germline CDR1 MDHEN, CDR2 SYDVKM. The CDR3 region is CASIPRGQGRYSNQPQHF. CDR3 in DNA: TGTGCCAGCATCCCTAGGGGACAGGGCCGCTATAGCAATCAGCCCCAGCATTTT.

The V call is TRBV7-2, the J call TRBJ2-1, with 10 bases lining up with TRBD2. This CDR3 region has 17 residues. Unmatched junction bases numbered 5, after V lost 1 base and J lost 2 bases. The germline gives CDR1 SGHTA, CDR2 FQGNSA. This CDR3 is CASSLVSSGSPYNEQFF. The DNA of the CDR3 is TGTGCCAGCAGCTTAGTGTCTAGCGGGAGCCCCTACAATGAGCAGTTCTTC.

This sequence joins TRBV9 and TRBJ1-1; 7 positions match TRBD1. J was trimmed by 7 bases and V by 2 bases; bases with no gene match: 8. Per the germline V gene, CDR1 is SGDLS and CDR2 is YYNGEE. The CDR3 is made up of 14 amino acids. In DNA, the CDR3 is TGTGCCAGCAGCGTGTGGTGGGGGGACAGTGAAGCTTTCTTT. Translation: CASSVWWGDSEAFF. The full variable domain, its missing parts supplied by reference TRBV9 and TRBJ1-1, is DSGVTQTPKHLITATGQRVTLRCSPRSGDLSVYWYQQSLDQGLQFLIQYYNGEERAKGNILERFSAQQFPDLHSELNLSSLELGDSALYFCASSVWWGDSEAFFGQGTRLTVV.

V and J are TRBV27 and TRBJ2-3; 9 nucleotides align to TRBD1. Germline V gene lookup returns CDR1 MNHEY and CDR2 SMNVEV (reference sequence). The trim removed 1 base at V and 8 bases at J, leaving 10 bases unmatched. The CDR3 loop spans 16 amino acids. CDR3 DNA: TGTGCCAGCAGTTTATTGGGACAGGGAGTACAAGGTACGCAGTATTTT. The encoded protein is CASSLLGQGVQGTQYF.

The chain joins TRBV18 to TRBJ1-5; 7 bases are shared with TRBD1. V dropped 3 bases and J dropped 5; count of bases not matched to a gene: 7. Germline lookup yields CDR1 KGHSH and CDR2 LQKENI. This CDR3 has 15 residues. The CDR3 coding sequence is TGTGCCAGCTCACCTCCGATGCAGGGGGATCAGCCCCAGCATTTT. It codes for CASSPPMQGDQPQHF.

The table lists this clone with a few counts. The chain employs TRBV19 and TRBJ1-1; no firm D call. V was trimmed by 3 bases and J by 4 bases, leaving 12 bases between them. The CDR3 runs 14 residues. CDR1 is LNHDA and CDR2 is SQIVND in the germline V gene (reference sequence). DNA for the CDR3: TGTGCCAGTAGTATCGCAGGCGAGAGCACTGAAGCTTTCTTT. It translates to CASSIAGESTEAFF.

The rearrangement joins TRBV11-2 to TRBJ2-1; 7 bases align to TRBD2. The CDR3 is 17 amino acids. Germline values: CDR1 SGHAT, CDR2 FQNNGV. V shed 0 bases, J shed 9 bases, and the junction held 14 bases outside the gene matches. For the CDR3, the DNA is TGTGCCAGCAGCTTAGATTTTTTCGGGGGGATTTTTGTTGAGCAGTTCTTC. This sequence encodes CASSLDFFGGIFVEQFF.

This clone appeared once. The rearrangement joins TRBV6-5 to TRBJ1-2; weak D call: TRBD1 (6 bases). The germline gives CDR1 MNHEY, CDR2 SVGAGI. There are 13 residues in the CDR3. The germline V and J ends were trimmed by 5 bases and 8 bases, with 15 bases remaining between them. This CDR3 is CASSKQGGDGYTF. DNA for the CDR3: TGTGCCAGCAGTAAACAGGGTGGCGACGGCTACACCTTC.

The CDR3 here is CASSLRLAGNEQFF. For the CDR3, the DNA is TGCGCCAGCAGCCTAAGACTAGCGGGAAATGAGCAGTTCTTC. The chain combines TRBV4-1 with TRBJ2-1; 11 bases align to TRBD2. This CDR3 contains 14 residues. The germline CDR1 and CDR2 sequences are MGHRA and YSYEKL. V dropped 4 bases and J dropped 7; count of bases not matched to a gene: 3.

The rearrangement uses TRBV18 and TRBJ1-1; 9 bases agree with TRBD1. There are 14 residues in the CDR3. CDR1 is KGHSH, CDR2 LQKENI, per germline. The J segment lost 2 bases and the V segment lost 6 bases, leaving 4 bases of the junction unmatched. CDR3 DNA sequence: TGTGCCAGCTCGCAGGGACAGGGAAACACTGAAGCTTTCTTT. This sequence encodes CASSQGQGNTEAFF.

The chain uses TRBV5-1 and TRBJ1-2; TRBD1 might be the D (6 bases). The V gene lost 2 bases and the J gene lost 4 bases, with 15 bases spanning the gap. CDR1 is SGHRS, CDR2 YFSETQ, per germline. The CDR3 runs 15 residues. This chain's CDR3 is CASSLSPGHLYGYTF. CDR3 in DNA: TGCGCCAGCAGCTTAAGCCCGGGACACCTCTATGGCTACACCTTC.

This chain uses TRBV28 with TRBJ2-1; TRBD2 matches 8 bases. V lost 3 bases, J lost 3 bases, and 7 bases stayed unmatched. The CDR3 runs to 16 residues. Looked up from germline, CDR1 is MDHEN and CDR2 is SYDVKM. In nucleotides, the CDR3 is TGTGCCAGCAGTTTTGAGGGGACTAGGTTCTACAATGAGCAGTTCTTC. It codes for CASSFEGTRFYNEQFF.